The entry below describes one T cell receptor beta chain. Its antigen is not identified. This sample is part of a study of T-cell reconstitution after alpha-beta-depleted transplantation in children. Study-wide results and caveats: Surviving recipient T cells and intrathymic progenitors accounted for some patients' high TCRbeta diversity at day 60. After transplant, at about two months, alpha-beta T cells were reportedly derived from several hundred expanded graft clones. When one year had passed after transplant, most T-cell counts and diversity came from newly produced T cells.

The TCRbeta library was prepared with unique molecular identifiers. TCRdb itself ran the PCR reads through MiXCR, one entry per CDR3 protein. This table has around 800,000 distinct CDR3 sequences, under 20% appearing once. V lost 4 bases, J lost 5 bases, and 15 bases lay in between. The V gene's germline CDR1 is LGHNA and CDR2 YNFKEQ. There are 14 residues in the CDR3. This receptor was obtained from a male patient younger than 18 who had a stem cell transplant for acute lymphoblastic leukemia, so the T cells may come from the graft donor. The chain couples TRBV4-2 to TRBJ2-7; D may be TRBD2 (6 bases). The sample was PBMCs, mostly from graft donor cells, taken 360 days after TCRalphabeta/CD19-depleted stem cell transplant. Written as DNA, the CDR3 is TGTGCCAGCAGCCCTCGGGACTCAGCCCACGAGCAGTACTTC. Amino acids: CASSPRDSAHEQYF.